This T cell receptor beta chain came from a study of OX40 agonist ivuxolimab in advanced cancers. Whole-study context: Of the patients, three showed partial responses, one with hepatocellular carcinoma and two with cutaneous melanoma.

Findings of the study overall: Clonal expansion from baseline to week 6 occurred in both CD4+ and CD8+ T cells. Normalized expansion of T-cell clones was also low for some nonresponders. At 0.1-3.0 mg/kg, partial responders had clonal expansion among the lowest observed.

As concerns this clone: The antigen is undetermined.

Measured with immunoSEQ multiplex PCR; TCRdb has only the in-frame clones, and not every one. The sample lists about 8,300 clones, approximately 71% occurring once. V shed 2 bases and J shed 6 bases, with 17 bases lying between them. Germline CDR1 LGHNA, CDR2 YNFKEQ. This CDR3 is 16 amino acids long. The sequence derives from an adult with an advanced solid tumor such as melanoma, head and neck, liver or kidney cancer. Sequenced here: CD4+ or CD8+ T cells sorted from blood, sampled in a trial of the OX40 agonist ivuxolimab. The V call is TRBV4-2, the J call TRBJ2-1; D is unresolved. For the CDR3, the DNA is TGTGCCAGCAGCCAAAGTAAGGACGCCCACGTCAATGAGCAGTTCTTC. This encodes CASSQSKDAHVNEQFF.